The 26 T cell receptor beta chains below come from one sample, sequenced in a study of blood T cell repertoires in COVID-19. TCRdb's copy holds only in-frame clones and misses some; the assay was immunoSEQ multiplex PCR. The data show about 270,000 clones, roughly 86% seen once. Sequenced input: peripheral blood. The source is a woman aged 55-69 years who had recovered from COVID-19.

This clone appeared once. J is TRBJ2-3 and V is TRBV19, with 14 bases identical to TRBD2. J gave up 1 base and V 5 bases, and 2 bases lay outside the gene matches. CDR1 and CDR2 (germline): LNHDA, SQIVND (reference sequence). This CDR3 has 16 amino acids. The CDR3 is CASSGGLAGGTDTQYF. Here the CDR3 DNA reads TGTGCCAGTAGTGGGGGACTAGCGGGGGGCACAGATACGCAGTATTTT.

The V call is TRBV14, the J call TRBJ2-7; 7 bases fit TRBD2. This CDR3 is built from 13 residues. Germline lookup yields CDR1 SGHDN and CDR2 FVKESK. The V and J ends lost 0 bases and 6 bases, in that order; junction bases with no gene match: 2. The CDR3 spells CASSQEGGTEQYF. The CDR3 coding sequence is TGTGCCAGCAGCCAAGAGGGAGGGACCGAGCAGTACTTC.

This rearrangement joins TRBV5-1 to TRBJ1-1; 8 nucleotides match TRBD1. The V and J ends lost 3 bases and 6 bases, in that order; junction bases with no gene match: 7. This CDR3 is built from 14 residues. CDR1 and CDR2 (germline): SGHRS, YFSETQ. CDR3 loop: CASSYLQGGSEAFF. In nucleotides, the CDR3 is TGCGCCAGCAGCTACCTACAGGGGGGGTCTGAAGCTTTCTTT.

The sample holds a few counts of this clone. The chain combines TRBV5-1 with TRBJ1-1; TRBD1 aligns across 8 bases. The CDR3 contains 12 residues. Germline trimming cut 8 bases from V and 7 bases from J; bases unmatched to any gene: 7. From germline, CDR1 is SGHRS and CDR2 YFSETQ. For the CDR3, the DNA is TGCGCCAGTAGACAGGGGTCTAATGAAGCTTTCTTT. Its protein product is CASRQGSNEAFF.

For this clone: The same CDR3 can be traced to other DNA sequences in this sample. The CDR3 nucleotides read TGCGCCAGCAGCTTTACTAGCGGGGGGGCCTACAATGAGCAGTTCTTC. It encodes CASSFTSGGAYNEQFF. V usage is TRBV5-1 and J usage is TRBJ2-1, with 13 positions matching TRBD2. The CDR3 runs to 16 residues. Trimming at V came to 2 bases and at J to 2 bases, leaving 1 base not matched to a gene. Per germline, CDR1 SGHRS and CDR2 YFSETQ.

The genes are TRBV27 and TRBJ2-7, with a possible D match to TRBD2 (6 bases). Germline lookup yields CDR1 MNHEY and CDR2 SMNVEV (reference sequence). The CDR3 contains 13 residues. V was pared by 10 bases and J by 1 base, with 14 bases between. CDR3 coding DNA: TGTGCCACCTCCCCGGGGGATTCCTACGAGCAGTACTTC. This translates into CATSPGDSYEQYF.

The chain recombines TRBV25-1 with TRBJ2-7, with 10 bases that match TRBD2. The CDR3 is made up of 15 amino acids. After removal of 5 bases from V and 4 bases from J, the junction contained 8 bases not matched to a gene. The germline gives CDR1 MGHDK, CDR2 SYGVNS. The CDR3 sequence: CASSRFLAGAYEQYF. For the CDR3, the DNA is TGTGCCAGCAGTAGATTCCTAGCGGGAGCGTACGAGCAGTACTTC.

This sequence joins TRBV6-1 and TRBJ1-2; D not certain. V lost 2 bases to trimming and J lost 5 bases, with 6 bases between them. Germline V gene data show CDR1 as MNHNS and CDR2 as SASEGT. The CDR3 consists of 12 residues. For the CDR3, the DNA is TGTGCCAGCAGTGAAACGGGATATGGCTACACCTTC. Its translation is CASSETGYGYTF.

The chain recombines TRBV5-8 with TRBJ2-3; 9 bases agree with TRBD2. Germline V CDR1 and CDR2: SGHTS, YDEGEE. The V and J ends lost 0 bases and 3 bases, in that order; junction bases with no gene match: 11. The CDR3 runs to 18 residues. The CDR3 is CASSLVWETSGGTDTQYF. CDR3 sequence (DNA): TGTGCCAGCAGCTTGGTTTGGGAGACTAGCGGAGGAACAGATACGCAGTATTTT.

This chain joins TRBV7-9 and TRBJ1-2, with 7 bases lining up with TRBD1. In germline, CDR1 is SEHNR, CDR2 FQNEAQ (reference sequence). Trimming cost V 2 bases and J 6 bases; bases outside gene matches: 9. The CDR3 covers 15 residues. CDR3 sequence (DNA): TGTGCCAGCAGCTTACCGTCGACAGGGCAGGATGGCTACACCTTC. It codes for CASSLPSTGQDGYTF.

The chain recombines TRBV6-4 with TRBJ2-1, with a tentative D call TRBD2 (6 bases). The V gene's germline CDR1 is MRHNA and CDR2 SNTAGT. The CDR3 length is 14 residues. CDR3 amino acids: CAVRADYPVNEQFF. Written as DNA, the CDR3 is TGTGCAGTTAGGGCGGACTATCCTGTGAATGAGCAGTTCTTC.

The CDR3 DNA reads TGCGCCAGCAGCTTGGGAGGTCCCGGACTGACCGGGGAGCTGTTTTTT. Residues: CASSLGGPGLTGELFF. This chain connects TRBV5-1 to TRBJ2-2, with TRBD2 as a possible D gene (5 bases). Trimming shortened V by 0 bases and J by 5 bases, and 14 bases separated the two germline ends. Germline values: CDR1 SGHRS, CDR2 YFSETQ. This CDR3 region has 16 residues.

V is TRBV14 and J is TRBJ1-1; D not resolved. From germline, CDR1 is SGHDN and CDR2 FVKESK. The V and J ends lost 1 base and 11 bases respectively, with 14 bases between them. The CDR3 loop spans 13 amino acids. CDR3 sequence (DNA): TGTGCCAGCAGCCAAGCCGTGAGAGGCTTGGCTTTCTTT. Translated: CASSQAVRGLAFF.

The chain is built from TRBV5-1 and TRBJ2-7; perhaps TRBD1 as D (6 bases). The V end lost 5 bases, the J end lost 5 bases, and 17 bases lay between the germline ends. Looked up from germline, CDR1 is SGHRS and CDR2 is YFSETQ. The CDR3 length is 14 residues. CDR3 nucleotide sequence: TGCGCCAGCAGTGACCACAGGGCTTCCAACGAGCAGTACTTC. Translated: CASSDHRASNEQYF.

The CDR3 spells CASSPPTSDTQYF. The CDR3 coding sequence is TGCGCCAGCAGCCCCCCTACCTCGGATACGCAGTATTTT. This chain connects TRBV4-3 to TRBJ2-3; D unresolved. The length of the CDR3 is 13 residues. Trimming removed 4 bases at V and 6 bases at J, with 11 bases between. Looked up from germline, CDR1 is LGHNA and CDR2 is YSLEER.

The V call is TRBV6-5, the J call TRBJ2-1, with TRBD2 as a possible D gene (5 bases). The ends were cut back, 8 bases at V and 0 bases at J, with 11 bases in the middle. CDR3 length equals 14 residues. Germline CDR1 and CDR2: MNHEY and SVGAGI. The CDR3 DNA sequence: TGTGCCAGCTCTACGGGGTACTCCTACAATGAGCAGTTCTTC. This codes for CASSTGYSYNEQFF.

The V gene is TRBV11-3, the J gene TRBJ2-3, with TRBD1 matching 7 bases. The CDR3 runs 16 residues. V lost 1 base, J lost 1 base, and 5 bases stayed unmatched. Germline V CDR1 and CDR2: SGHNT, YENEEA. This CDR3 is CASSLGQGLGTDTQYF. In DNA form, the CDR3 reads TGTGCCAGCAGCTTAGGACAGGGCCTTGGCACAGATACGCAGTATTTT.

This clone was observed once. This chain joins TRBV28 and TRBJ2-5; 7 positions match TRBD2. From germline, CDR1 is MDHEN and CDR2 SYDVKM. The CDR3 consists of 14 residues. J was trimmed by 5 bases and V by 6 bases; bases with no gene match: 9. The CDR3 coding sequence is TGTGCCAGCAGCCTACCTGGGAGGGAGGAGACCCAGTACTTC. Amino acid sequence: CASSLPGREETQYF.

The chain carries TRBV5-4 and TRBJ2-3; 10 bases map to TRBD1. The V gene's germline CDR1 is SGHNT and CDR2 YYREEE (reference sequence). Trimming took 1 base from V and 4 from J; bases not matched to a gene: 3. The CDR3 contains 15 residues. This chain's CDR3 is CASSLRGTGADTQYF. The CDR3 nucleotides read TGTGCCAGCAGCTTGAGGGGGACAGGGGCAGATACGCAGTATTTT.

The chain employs TRBV19 and TRBJ1-2; TRBD1 is a possible D gene (6 bases). The CDR3 totals 14 residues. CDR1 is LNHDA, CDR2 SQIVND, per germline (reference sequence). Trimming left V 3 bases short and J 1 base short, with 9 bases between. Here the CDR3 DNA reads TGTGCCAGTAGTATCCAGGACAGTAACTATGGCTACACCTTC. Translated, it gives CASSIQDSNYGYTF.

The rearrangement joins TRBV14 to TRBJ2-2, with a tentative D call TRBD1 (6 bases). CDR3 length equals 14 residues. Germline values: CDR1 SGHDN, CDR2 FVKESK. Trimming shortened V by 6 bases and J by 0 bases, and 8 bases separated the two germline ends. The CDR3 loop is CASRQGTNTGELFF. CDR3 nucleotide sequence: TGTGCCAGCAGACAGGGCACGAACACCGGGGAGCTGTTTTTT.

The chain couples TRBV6-5 to TRBJ1-1, with TRBD1 matching over 8 bases. V shed 8 bases, J shed 3 bases, and the junction held 8 bases outside the gene matches. The length of the CDR3 is 14 residues. Germline CDR1 reads MNHEY; CDR2 reads SVGAGI. The CDR3 bases are TGTGCCAGCGGCATCAGGGGGCGGGACACTGAAGCTTTCTTT. Its translation is CASGIRGRDTEAFF.

The V and J genes are TRBV6-5 and TRBJ1-1, with D possibly TRBD1 on 6 matching bases. This CDR3 spans 15 amino acids. The germline V and J ends were trimmed by 7 bases and 0 bases, with 15 bases remaining between them. Germline V lookup: CDR1 MNHEY, CDR2 SVGAGI. CDR3 nucleotides: TGTGCCAGCACCCCCGGACAGCACATGAACACTGAAGCTTTCTTT. This gives the protein CASTPGQHMNTEAFF.

The chain links TRBV6-5 to TRBJ2-1, with 12 bases identical to TRBD2. Germline-derived CDR1 and CDR2 are MNHEY and SVGAGI. The trim removed 6 bases at V and 14 bases at J, leaving 11 bases unmatched. The CDR3 is 14 residues long. CDR3 bases: TGTGCCAGCAGCTACAGGACTAGCGGGGCGGGGGAGTTCTTC. Translated: CASSYRTSGAGEFF.

This clone was recorded a few times. This rearrangement joins TRBV4-1 to TRBJ1-2; possibly TRBD1 for D (5 bases). The CDR3 covers 14 residues. Germline-derived CDR1 and CDR2 are MGHRA and YSYEKL. The V end was cut by 1 base, the J end by 5 bases, with 11 bases between. The CDR3 DNA reads TGCGCCAGCAGCCAAGGGGGCAGCCTGTATGGCTACACCTTC. Translation: CASSQGGSLYGYTF.

This chain uses TRBV9 with TRBJ2-1, with D unclear. With 0 bases removed from V and 7 bases from J, the gap between germline ends came to 5 bases. CDR1 and CDR2 from the germline V gene are SGDLS and YYNGEE. This CDR3 contains 12 residues. This CDR3 is CASSVGVNEQFF. CDR3 DNA: TGTGCCAGCAGCGTAGGCGTAAATGAGCAGTTCTTC.